This T cell receptor beta chain was captured by sequencing in a study of early T cells in non-severe SARS-CoV-2 infection. TCRdb independently ran MiXCR on the 5' RACE reads; one entry per CDR3 protein. The table lists 30,000 or so distinct CDR3 sequences, approximately 6.3% of them singletons. The table lists this clonotype with many counts. The sequenced material came from whole blood. This receptor was taken from an adult who was a healthcare worker with PCR-confirmed SARS-CoV-2 infection or an uninfected control (not recorded which).

The CDR3 region has the DNA TGTGCCAGCAGCTTAGGGGGACAAGCCTACGAGCAGTACTTC. Translated, it gives CASSLGGQAYEQYF. The chain uses TRBV7-8 and TRBJ2-7, with TRBD1 as a possible D gene (6 bases). The CDR3 has 14 amino acids. Germline V gene sequence: CDR1 SGHVS, CDR2 FQNEAQ. V was pared by 1 base and J by 2 bases, with 9 bases between.